A selection of T cell receptor beta chains follows, all from one sample in a study of shared clonotypes between healthy human individuals. Libraries were prepared by immunoSEQ multiplex PCR; TCRdb keeps only in-frame clonotypes and omits some of them. The sample includes roughly 2.2 million clones, around 90% of them seen just once. The sample taken for sequencing was naive CD4+ T cells from PBMCs. These receptors were taken from a man younger than 30 in good health. Some clones in this sample may be carry-over from other donors' samples. CDR3s leave out the opening cysteine and the closing phenylalanine or tryptophan. The size field is filled for only some rows; it gives once, few, many or a size class.

.	TRBV6-1	13	TRBJ2-7	ASSEAAESSYEQY
.	TRBV28	12	TRBJ1-1	ASSLRLQVAEAF
.	TRBV29-1	12	TRBJ2-3	SVLGRASTDTQY
.	TRBV9	13	TRBJ2-7	ASSVGQGSYYEQY
.	TRBV9	15	TRBJ1-3	ASSVADLRGTGNTIY
.	TRBV19	11	TRBJ2-7	ASSIRLPGEQY
.	TRBV10-2	16	TRBJ1-1	ASSESGGSGMGNDEAF
.	TRBV18	15	TRBJ2-2	ASSPPLAGVGTGELF
.	TRBV6-5	13	TRBJ1-3	ASRPRQGIGNTIY
.	TRBV18	12	TRBJ2-7	ASSPFKVGYEQY
.	TRBV5-4	10	TRBJ2-7	ASSISSYEQY
.	TRBV2	10	TRBJ1-4	ASSEQGGKLF
.	TRBV5-1	12	TRBJ2-3	ASSWGIGTDTQY
.	TRBV5-1	16	TRBJ2-1	ASSPSLGRSFSYNEQF
.	TRBV28	12	TRBJ2-7	ASSLLGTGGEQY
.	TRBV19	14	TRBJ1-5	ASSILGPRGYQPQH
.	TRBV2	12	TRBJ1-2	ASSDEGSGYGYT
once	TRBV7-8	13	TRBJ2-7	ASSPPRGQRYEQY
.	TRBV5-4	13	TRBJ2-7	ASSPGQGYSYEQY
.	TRBV5-1	11	TRBJ2-5	ASSLLAEETQY
.	TRBV7-2	13	TRBJ1-5	ASSPQRGNNQPQH
once	TRBV6-4	11	TRBJ1-1	ASRGTGNTEAF
.	TRBV7-9	12	TRBJ2-3	ASSFGQPTDTQY
once	TRBV11-2	12	TRBJ2-7	ASSFSGSRYEQY
once	TRBV18	13	TRBJ2-5	ASSRLQGSQETQY
.	TRBV18	14	TRBJ2-2	ASSRLSFLVTGELF
.	TRBV4-1	12	TRBJ2-5	ASSPRLAEETQY
.	TRBV11-2	11	TRBJ1-1	ASRMGQGGRAF
.	TRBV28	12	TRBJ1-5	ASSLTGTLTHPH
few	TRBV9	12	TRBJ1-1	ASSVVSGNTEAF
.	TRBV19	12	TRBJ1-2	ASSIPGQLYGYT
.	TRBV6-6	13	TRBJ1-5	ASSPTPGRNQPQH
few	TRBV6-6	12	TRBJ2-1	ASSYSPEVDEQF
.	TRBV10-3	12	TRBJ2-1	AIKRERSYNEQF
.	TRBV12-5	10	TRBJ1-2	AGGQGAYGYT
.	TRBV4-1	12	TRBJ1-1	ASSQGDSSYEAF
.	TRBV5-1	14	TRBJ2-3	ASSYGTSGRADTQY
.	TRBV5-1	12	TRBJ1-6	ASSLGTGDQPLH
.	TRBV9	17	TRBJ2-4	ASSPRGPRQGIAKNIQY
.	TRBV9	10	TRBJ1-3	ASSTSGNTIY
.	TRBV30	12	TRBJ2-7	AWSVGGALYEQY
.	TRBV10-3	13	TRBJ2-5	AIRTSGGGGETQY
once	TRBV18	13	TRBJ2-5	ASSPLGGTQETQY
.	TRBV28	14	TRBJ2-1	ASSSAGQSSYNEQF
.	TRBV2	17	TRBJ2-1	ASSPLAGGSQSSYNEQF
.	TRBV27	13	TRBJ2-7	ASSPYGRGSYEQY